This record looks at one T cell receptor (beta chain) sequence and its context. Its specificity is unknown. V lost 5 bases and J lost 2; bases outside the gene matches: 10. The V gene's germline CDR1 is MNHEY and CDR2 SMNVEV (reference sequence). The CDR3 loop spans 18 amino acids. The sample is drawn from a study of regulatory T cells in long-lasting Graves disease. Findings and caveats of the study: Persistent-disease Graves' patients showed less TCR diversity than new cases. Not thyroid tissue but only peripheral blood was studied.

Both iRepertoire HTBI primers and Arm-PCR of CDR3 regions were used to build the TCR beta libraries. Each CDR3 protein gets one entry after TCRdb re-called the multiplex PCR reads with MiXCR. The sample lists roughly 510,000 distinct CDR3 sequences, about 16% occurring once. The time point here: newly diagnosed GD, antithyroid drugs for less than 3 months. PBMC-derived RNA was used for the TCR library. In addition, the sample was reused for a study of T cells in Graves' hyperthyroidism and ophthalmopathy.

The source of this sequence is a young man with Graves disease. This specimen consisted of peripheral blood mononuclear cells (PBMCs), obtained at new diagnosis, from a patient treated with antithyroid drugs. The chain carries TRBV27 and TRBJ2-6; 9 bases are a match to TRBD2. The CDR3 DNA follows: TGTGCCAGCAGTCCTCCGGGACTAGCTGAGGCTGGGGCCAACGTCCTGACTTTC. This encodes CASSPPGLAEAGANVLTF.